This TCR beta chain was identified during a study of T cells in localized non-small cell lung cancer. Trimming left V 5 bases short and J 7 bases short, with 15 bases between. CDR3 size: 14 residues. CDR1 KGHSH and CDR2 LQKENI come from the germline V gene. Some clones are missing from TCRdb's copy, which holds only in-frame ones; the method was immunoSEQ multiplex PCR. The sample records about 1,800 clones, around 30% being singletons. Overall study findings and caveats: Higher T cell density in the blood was associated with longer overall survival, whereas higher adjacent-lung clonality associated with shorter survival. Clonality peaked in uninvolved adjacent lung rather than tumor.

With respect to this clone: Its antigen is still unknown.

Here the sequenced sample was normal lung tissue next to the tumor, taken before any cancer treatment. The rearrangement links TRBV18 to TRBJ1-5; D not certain. The TCR sequence derives from a female donor of 60 years or more with stage I lung adenocarcinoma. The CDR3 region has the DNA TGTGCCAGCTCAAACGATGTCTCGGGGCAGCCCCAGCATTTT. The encoded protein is CASSNDVSGQPQHF. Full variable domain (remainder filled in from reference TRBV18 and TRBJ1-5): NAGVMQNPRHLVRRRGQEARLRCSPMKGHSHVYWYRQLPEEGLKFMVYLQKENIIDESGMPKERFSAEFPKEGPSILRIQQVVRGDSAAYFCASSNDVSGQPQHFGDGTRLSIL.